This T cell receptor (beta chain) was captured by sequencing in a study of T cell responses to AZD1222 COVID-19 vaccine. Across the whole study: Timing groups of about 4 and about 12 weeks for second doses were pooled.

The study, taken as a whole, reports: Unmutated regions of variants are reportedly targeted by nearly half of spike-specific TCRs. The span of vaccine-associated CD4 TCRs extended across spike, with dominance at 160-218 and 743-854.

Trimming removed 8 bases from V and 1 base from J, with 21 bases in between. The germline V gene encodes CDR1 SNHLY and CDR2 FYNNEI. The CDR3 contains 16 residues. Only in-frame clones appear in the TCRdb table, and some are missing; sequencing was by immunoSEQ multiplex PCR. The sample holds 130,000 to 150,000 clones; roughly 91% are singletons and the top ten take 1.5% to 2%. About this clone: Antigen: not known.

The sequence was collected from an adult in good health. The genes are TRBV2 and TRBJ2-7; D perhaps matches TRBD1 (6 bases). Sequenced material: peripheral blood, taken on day 0 of AZD1222 vaccination. Here the CDR3 reads CASEMPPGTPSYEQYF. Written as DNA, the CDR3 is TGTGCCAGCGAAATGCCCCCGGGGACACCTTCCTACGAGCAGTACTTC.